This T cell receptor beta chain was recorded in a study of regulatory T cells in long-lasting Graves disease. Study-wide results and caveats: Persistent disease was associated with favored TRBV28 usage and with favored use of TRBJ1-2 and TRBJ2-5. Exclusively peripheral blood, rather than thyroid tissue, was studied.

For this clonotype: Its antigen is not known.

As to time point: persistent/refractory GD, antithyroid drugs over 5 years with positive TRAb. The TCR library was made from RNA extracted from PBMCs. Libraries of TCR beta came from iRepertoire HTBI primers plus Arm-PCR of CDR3 regions. One entry per CDR3 protein, called by TCRdb with MiXCR from the multiplex PCR reads. Among about 660,000 distinct CDR3 sequences listed, approximately 31% were seen once. V dropped 8 bases and J dropped 0; count of bases not matched to a gene: 15. Germline-derived CDR1 and CDR2 are MNHNS and SASEGT. The CDR3 is 18 amino acids. This receptor was obtained from a female donor with Graves disease. The sample consisted of peripheral blood mononuclear cells (PBMCs), taken when the disease was refractory, from a patient treated with antithyroid drugs. This sequence joins TRBV6-1 and TRBJ1-2, with 10 bases that match TRBD1. DNA of the CDR3: TGTGCCAGCGGTGCCACCCGGGACAGGGGACACCCTAACTATGGCTACACCTTC. Protein: CASGATRDRGHPNYGYTF.